These T cell receptor beta chains were read from a single sample in a study of T cell repertoires in cytomegalovirus infection. MiXCR was run by TCRdb on the reads, yielding one entry per CDR3 protein. The sample carries 250,000 to 300,000 distinct CDR3 sequences, roughly 26% recorded once. Sequencing was carried out using PBMCs. These receptors were collected from a human donor in good health (CMV status not recorded). Some clones in this sample may be carry-over from other donors' samples. Both conserved end residues are part of each CDR3. D genes are given only for firm matches. Where a row states a size, it is once, few, many or the class of an expanded clone; other rows omit it.

abundance,d_gene,j_gene,v_gene,CDR3nt,CDR3aa
-,TRBD2,TRBJ2-1,TRBV6-2/TRBV6-3,TGTGCCAGCAGTTACTCCTACGCCGGGACTAGGACCTACAATGAGCAGTTCTTC,CASSYSYAGTRTYNEQFF
-,TRBD2,TRBJ2-1,TRBV7-2,TGTGCCAGCAGCTTAGGGACTAGCCAGTTCTTC,CASSLGTSQFF
-,TRBD1,TRBJ1-5,TRBV6-8,TGTGCCAGCAGGGCCACGGGACAGGGCTTACGTTGGAATCAGCCCCAGCATTTT,CASRATGQGLRWNQPQHF
many,-,TRBJ2-5,TRBV7-9,TGTGCCAGCAGCTTAGATCGGTTCCCGGAGACCCAGTACTTC,CASSLDRFPETQYF
-,-,TRBJ2-1,TRBV7-2,TGTGCCAGCAGTTCGGGGGCCCAATACAATGAGCAGTTCTTC,CASSSGAQYNEQFF
-,-,TRBJ2-7,TRBV7-9,TGTGCCAGCAGCTTCTGGCAGGGGTTCGAGCAGTACTTC,CASSFWQGFEQYF
-,-,TRBJ2-2,TRBV7-2,TGTGCCAGCTATGGACCTGCGAACACCGGGGAGCTGTTTTTT,CASYGPANTGELFF
few,TRBD2,TRBJ2-1,TRBV12-3/TRBV12-4,TGTGCCAGCAGTTTACTAGCGGGACCCCACAATGAGCAGTTCTTC,CASSLLAGPHNEQFF
-,-,TRBJ1-3,TRBV20-1,TGCAGTGCTAGAGATCAAACCAACTCTGGAAACACCATATATTTT,CSARDQTNSGNTIYF
many,-,TRBJ2-5,TRBV7-2,TGTGCCAGCAGACGCTTCGGGGAGTCGGGAGAGACCCAGTACTTC,CASRRFGESGETQYF
-,-,TRBJ2-6,TRBV5-4,TGTGCCAGCAGCTGGACGCGGGGGCCTGGGGCCAACGTCCTGACTTTC,CASSWTRGPGANVLTF
many,-,TRBJ2-1,TRBV7-2,TGTGCCAGCAGCCTCGGACCCGCCGGGTTCAATGAGCAGTTCTTC,CASSLGPAGFNEQFF
few,-,TRBJ1-3,TRBV20-1,TGCAGTGCTAGAGATGGGGGGACCATATATTTT,CSARDGGTIYF
-,TRBD1,TRBJ1-1,TRBV6-5,TGTGCCAGCAGCCCGAGGGGGCGCGGCACTGAAGCTTTCTTT,CASSPRGRGTEAFF
many,TRBD1,TRBJ2-1,TRBV7-2,TGTGCCAGCGGGACAGGGAGCTCCTACAATGAGCAGTTCTTC,CASGTGSSYNEQFF
many,-,TRBJ2-1,TRBV7-5,-,CISVPEAASGDYNEQFF
few,-,TRBJ2-3,TRBV24-1,TGTGCCACCAGTGATTTTTCCGCGGGGGCCCGCACAGATACGCAGTATTTT,CATSDFSAGARTDTQYF
-,TRBD1,TRBJ1-1,TRBV18,TGTGCCAGCTCACCAGACCCAGGGGGAGAAACTGAAGCTTTCTTT,CASSPDPGGETEAFF
many,-,TRBJ2-7,TRBV7-9,TGTGCCAGCAGCTCAGACCGTACGGGACACGAGCAGTACTTC,CASSSDRTGHEQYF
-,-,TRBJ2-2,TRBV30,TGTGCCTGGAGTGAGACCCGGACGAACACCGGGGAGCTGTTTTTT,CAWSETRTNTGELFF